The next 23 T cell receptor beta chains were all read from a single sample in a study of T cell therapy after organ transplantation. Repertoires were generated with immunoSEQ multiplex PCR, while TCRdb's copy carries only in-frame clones and drops some. This table has about 1,500 clones, around 69% appearing once. No cognate antigen is known for these TCRs. Time point in this sample: 20-29 weeks after completion of therapy. Here the sequenced sample was CD8+ T cells from blood, taken after autologous CMV-specific T cell therapy. Receptor source: a human patient who had received a solid organ transplant and had CMV disease. Some T cells may be graft donor cells.

The J gene is TRBJ1-6, the V gene TRBV6-5; a weak D match, TRBD1 (6 bases). Germline V gene lookup returns CDR1 MNHEY and CDR2 SVGAGI. Trimming left V 0 bases short and J 7 bases short, with 10 bases between. This CDR3 has 15 amino acids. The CDR3 protein is CASSYSVTGNSPLHF. CDR3 nucleotide sequence: TGTGCCAGCAGTTACTCGGTGACAGGAAATTCACCCCTCCACTTT.

This clone has only a few counts. The chain is built from TRBV7-9 and TRBJ2-3; possibly TRBD1 or TRBD2 for D (5 bases each). V gave up 3 bases and J gave up 10 bases, with 14 bases separating them. The CDR3 has 13 residues. CDR1 and CDR2 from the germline V gene are SEHNR and FQNEAQ (reference sequence). CDR3 bases: TGTGCCAGCAGCTTGGGACCCTCGACGGCGCAGTATTTT. Its protein is CASSLGPSTAQYF.

The rearrangement joins TRBV5-6 to TRBJ1-3, with D perhaps TRBD1 (5 bases). The CDR3 totals 14 residues. Looked up from germline, CDR1 is SGHDT and CDR2 is YYEEEE. The V end lost 0 bases, the J end lost 1 base, and 5 bases lay between the germline ends. Here the CDR3 DNA reads TGTGCCAGCAGCTTGGAGGGGTCTGGAAACACCATATATTTT. This translates into CASSLEGSGNTIYF.

The rearrangement joins TRBV27 to TRBJ2-7; D tentatively fits TRBD1 or TRBD2 (5 bases each). Germline V gene lookup returns CDR1 MNHEY and CDR2 SMNVEV (reference sequence). The V end was cut by 2 bases, the J end by 5 bases, with 13 bases between. The CDR3 is made up of 14 amino acids. The CDR3 DNA follows: TGTGCCAGCAGTTTAAGAGGCAGGGACCACGAGCAGTACTTC. It is translated as CASSLRGRDHEQYF.

This chain uses TRBV30 with TRBJ2-3; possibly TRBD1 for D (6 bases). CDR3 length equals 14 residues. V was clipped by 4 bases and J by 1 base, with 12 bases between them. Germline loops: CDR1 GTSNPN, CDR2 SVGIG (reference sequence). CDR3 amino acids: CAWTAGAGTDTQYF. As DNA, the CDR3 is TGTGCCTGGACTGCAGGGGCGGGCACAGATACGCAGTATTTT.

The V call is TRBV27, the J call TRBJ2-5; TRBD1 might be the D (6 bases). This CDR3 comprises 15 residues. Germline values: CDR1 MNHEY, CDR2 SMNVEV (reference sequence). Trimming cost V 4 bases and J 2 bases, with 14 bases left between them. The CDR3 coding sequence is TGTGCCAGCAGTTCCACCTACAGGGAACAAGAGACCCAGTACTTC. Translated, it gives CASSSTYREQETQYF.

J is TRBJ2-1 and V is TRBV19; 8 bases line up with TRBD2. This CDR3 has 17 amino acids. The trim removed 6 bases at V and 0 bases at J, leaving 10 bases unmatched. Germline CDR1 LNHDA, CDR2 SQIVND (reference sequence). CDR3 region: CASSETSGRSSYNEQFF. CDR3 DNA sequence: TGTGCCAGTAGCGAAACTAGCGGACGTTCCTCCTACAATGAGCAGTTCTTC.

The chain combines TRBV4-1 with TRBJ2-2, with a weak D call TRBD2 (6 bases). Per germline, CDR1 MGHRA and CDR2 YSYEKL. This CDR3 comprises 12 residues. The CDR3 coding sequence is TGCGCGAGCGAGTCGGGGGCCGGGGAGCTGTTTTTT. Residues: CASESGAGELFF.

The chain is built from TRBV6-1 and TRBJ2-3; no reliable D call. The CDR3 covers 14 residues. V lost 6 bases, J lost 1 base, and 11 bases lay in between. CDR1 and CDR2 (germline): MNHNS, SASEGT. CDR3 coding DNA: TGTGCCAGCAGGGGCTGGGTCGGCACAGATACGCAGTATTTT. This encodes CASRGWVGTDTQYF.

This clone has more than one count but fewer than ten. In nucleotides, the CDR3 is TGCGCCAGCAGCGTACGGGAGGGCCCCTACGAGCAGTACTTC. Protein product: CASSVREGPYEQYF. The chain couples TRBV5-1 to TRBJ2-7; the match to TRBD2 covers 8 bases. Unmatched junction bases numbered 5, after V lost 4 bases and J lost 2 bases. Germline V lookup: CDR1 SGHRS, CDR2 YFSETQ. There are 14 residues in the CDR3.

The chain employs TRBV30 and TRBJ1-5; TRBD1 matches at 8 bases. Germline CDR1 and CDR2: GTSNPN and SVGIG (reference sequence). Trimming at V came to 1 base and at J to 7 bases, leaving 3 bases not matched to a gene. This CDR3 has 13 residues. The CDR3 nucleotides are TGTGCCTGGAGTGGGACAGGGAAGCAGCCCCAGCATTTT. It is translated as CAWSGTGKQPQHF.

The CDR3 bases are TGTGCCAGCTCACCGACCGGAGTAAACTACGAGCAGTACTTC. Translated, it gives CASSPTGVNYEQYF. This chain uses TRBV18 with TRBJ2-7; D uncertain. With 3 bases removed from V and 3 bases from J, the gap between germline ends came to 12 bases. CDR3 size: 14 residues. Germline V gene sequence: CDR1 KGHSH, CDR2 LQKENI.

The chain joins TRBV13 to TRBJ2-7; a possible D gene is TRBD1 (6 bases). Trimming removed 4 bases from V and 6 bases from J, with 10 bases in between. This CDR3 has 12 amino acids. The V gene's germline CDR1 is PRHDT and CDR2 FYEKMQ (reference sequence). The CDR3 region has the DNA TGTGCCAGCAGCTCCCGAGGGGGCGAGCAGTACTTC. It is translated as CASSSRGGEQYF.

The chain employs TRBV19 and TRBJ2-2; D is unclear. V lost 3 bases and J lost 4, with 15 bases in between. CDR1 and CDR2 (germline): LNHDA, SQIVND (reference sequence). This CDR3 is 16 amino acids long. CDR3 nucleotide sequence: TGTGCCAGTAGTATGTTCTTAATGGCTTCCACCGGGGAGCTGTTTTTT. This codes for CASSMFLMASTGELFF.

This chain uses TRBV30 with TRBJ2-5; the D gene is possibly TRBD2 (6 bases). Germline CDR1 reads GTSNPN; CDR2 reads SVGIG (reference sequence). The CDR3 runs to 14 residues. V was clipped by 2 bases and J by 1 base, with 11 bases between them. The CDR3 region has the DNA TGTGCCTGGAGTAATTGGGGACTCCAAGAGACCCAGTACTTC. Translation gives CAWSNWGLQETQYF. Complete variable domain (other parts from reference TRBV30 and TRBJ2-5): SQTIHQWPATLVQPVGSPLSLECTVEGTSNPNLYWYRQAAGRGLQLLFYSVGIGQISSEVPQNLSASRPQDRQFILSSKKLLLSDSGFYLCAWSNWGLQETQYFGPGTRLLVL.

V usage is TRBV9 and J usage is TRBJ2-5; 8 bases align to TRBD2. Germline lookup yields CDR1 SGDLS and CDR2 YYNGEE. The CDR3 totals 18 residues. Trimming removed 0 bases from V and 4 bases from J; junction bases left unmatched: 14. The CDR3 protein is CASSVGASGSPSAETQYF. The CDR3 region has the DNA TGTGCCAGCAGCGTAGGGGCTAGCGGGTCACCCTCGGCAGAGACCCAGTACTTC.

This clone was counted a single time. The rearrangement uses TRBV15 and TRBJ1-5; no firm D call. Germline CDR1 and CDR2: LNHNV and YYDKDF (reference sequence). CDR3 size: 16 residues. V shed 1 base and J shed 8 bases, with 18 bases lying between them. This CDR3 reads CATSRVGVVAREPQHF. CDR3 DNA: TGTGCCACCAGCAGAGTTGGGGTGGTAGCCCGGGAGCCCCAGCATTTT.

The CDR3 DNA reads as TGTGCCAGCAGCGTAAGCAACGGCGGGAGCACAGATACGCAGTATTTT. It is translated as CASSVSNGGSTDTQYF. The J gene is TRBJ2-3, the V gene TRBV9, with D possibly matching TRBD2 (5 bases). V dropped 1 base and J dropped 0 bases, with 12 bases sitting between them. The CDR3 has 16 amino acids. The V gene's germline CDR1 is SGDLS and CDR2 YYNGEE.

CDR3: CASSAGWGRGSDTQYF. The CDR3 coding sequence is TGCGCCAGCAGCGCGGGCTGGGGTCGTGGGTCAGATACGCAGTATTTT. This rearrangement joins TRBV5-1 to TRBJ2-3, with D possibly being TRBD2 (5 bases). The germline CDR1 and CDR2 sequences are SGHRS and YFSETQ. V lost 4 bases and J lost 4, with 19 bases in between. This CDR3 has 16 residues.

The rearrangement joins TRBV30 to TRBJ2-1; the D gene is possibly TRBD1 (5 bases). Germline V gene data show CDR1 as GTSNPN and CDR2 as SVGIG (reference sequence). CDR3 length: 16 residues. V was shortened by 2 bases and J by 3 bases, with 17 bases between the two germline ends. In DNA form, the CDR3 reads TGTGCCTGGAGTCAAAGGGGCCGTCCTCTCTACAATGAGCAGTTCTTC. It specifies CAWSQRGRPLYNEQFF.

The chain links TRBV27 to TRBJ2-7; D unresolved. Germline values: CDR1 MNHEY, CDR2 SMNVEV (reference sequence). This CDR3 is built from 14 residues. V dropped 5 bases and J dropped 2 bases, with 13 bases sitting between them. The CDR3 region is CASSLGLSPYEQYF. The CDR3 region has the DNA TGTGCCAGCAGTCTGGGCCTTAGCCCCTACGAGCAGTACTTC.

V gene TRBV7-6 combines with J gene TRBJ1-6, with no clear D. The CDR3 sequence is 14 residues long. Germline V CDR1 and CDR2: SGHVS, FNYEAQ. The V gene lost 1 base and the J gene lost 10 bases, with 11 bases spanning the gap. CDR3 coding DNA: TGTGCCAGCAGCTTAGGCGGTGATGGATCACCCCTCCACTTT. Translating it yields CASSLGGDGSPLHF.

The gene calls are TRBV6-1 and TRBJ1-4; 9 bases are a match to TRBD1. V shed 4 bases, J shed 2 bases, and the junction held 5 bases outside the gene matches. CDR1 is MNHNS, CDR2 SASEGT, per germline. This CDR3 spans 16 amino acids. The CDR3 is CASSGDRGLTNEKLFF. The CDR3, as DNA: TGTGCCAGCAGTGGAGACAGGGGGTTGACTAATGAAAAACTGTTTTTT.